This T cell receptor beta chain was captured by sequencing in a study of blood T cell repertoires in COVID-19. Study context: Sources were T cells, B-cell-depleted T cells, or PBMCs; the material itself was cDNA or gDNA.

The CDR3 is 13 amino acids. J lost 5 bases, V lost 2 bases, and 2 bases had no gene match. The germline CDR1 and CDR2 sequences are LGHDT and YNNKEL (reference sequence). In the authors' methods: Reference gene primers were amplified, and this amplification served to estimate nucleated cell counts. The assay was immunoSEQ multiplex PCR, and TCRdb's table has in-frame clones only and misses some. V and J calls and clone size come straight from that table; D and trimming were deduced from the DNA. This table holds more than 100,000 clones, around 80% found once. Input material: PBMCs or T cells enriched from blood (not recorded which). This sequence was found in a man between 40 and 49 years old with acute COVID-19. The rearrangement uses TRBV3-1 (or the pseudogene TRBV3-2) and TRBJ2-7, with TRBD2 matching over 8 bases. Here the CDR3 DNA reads TGTGCCAGCAGCCAAAACGGGGGGGACGAGCAGTACTTC. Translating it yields CASSQNGGDEQYF.